Sequencing of this TCR beta chain was carried out in a study of T-cell reconstitution after alpha-beta-depleted transplantation in children. The library targeted TCRbeta and was prepared with unique molecular identifiers. From the PCR reads, TCRdb called clonotypes with MiXCR, one entry per CDR3 protein. The table includes hundreds of thousands of distinct CDR3 sequences, approximately 32% detected once. CDR1 SQVTM and CDR2 ANQGSEA come from the germline V gene. This CDR3 contains 14 residues. With V trimmed by 4 bases and J by 4 bases, 9 bases remained unmatched. The clonotype was recovered from a human donor who donated a stem cell graft to a child with aplastic anemia. The chain uses TRBV29-1 and TRBJ1-1; 7 bases fit TRBD1. The sample was PBMCs from the stem cell graft donor, taken from the stem cell graft. CDR3 residues: CSVVTGAGGTEAFF. Written as DNA, the CDR3 is TGCAGCGTTGTAACAGGGGCCGGGGGCACTGAAGCTTTCTTT. The full variable domain, rest sourced from reference TRBV29-1 and TRBJ1-1, is SAVISQKPSRDICQRGTSLTIQCQVDSQVTMMFWYRQQPGQSLTLIATANQGSEATYESGFVIDKFPISRPNLTFSTLTVSNMSPEDSSIYLCSVVTGAGGTEAFFGQGTRLTVV.